This is a list of T cell receptor beta chains from one sample in a study of blood T cell repertoires in COVID-19. Data came from immunoSEQ multiplex PCR; TCRdb stores just in-frame clones and leaves some out. Counted here are roughly 350,000 clones, roughly 90% occurring once; the ten biggest clones make up roughly 4%. Sequenced sample: peripheral blood. Receptor source: a woman in her forties or fifties with active or convalescent COVID-19. Each CDR3 is given with its conserved first and last residue. A D gene is named only where the DNA matches it firmly. For some rows the clone size is stated as once, few or many, or as a class when expanded; others skip it.

v_call,j_call,clone_size,d_call,cdr3_nt,cdr3_aa
TRBV28,TRBJ2-1,.,TRBD2,TGTGCCACCCGAGCGGGAGGGCCGAGGGGGCAGTTCTTC,CATRAGGPRGQFF
TRBV6-1,TRBJ1-1,.,.,TGTGCCAGCAGTGAACTCAGGTGGGCAGGGACTGAAGCTTTCTTT,CASSELRWAGTEAFF
TRBV7-8,TRBJ1-5,.,TRBD1,TGTGCCAGCAGCTTAAGGGACAGGGGGAAGTATCAGCCCCAGCATTTT,CASSLRDRGKYQPQHF
TRBV6-5,TRBJ1-3,.,.,TGTGCCAGCCAGGGGCTGAGGGGAAACACCATATATTTT,CASQGLRGNTIYF
TRBV27,TRBJ1-2,.,TRBD1,TGTGCCAGCAGTTTTAATGTCAACAGGGGGCGACACTATGGCTACACCTTC,CASSFNVNRGRHYGYTF
TRBV7-6,TRBJ1-6,.,.,TGTGCCAGCAGCTTGGGCCAGTCCGTCTATAATTCACCCCTCCACTTT,CASSLGQSVYNSPLHF
TRBV6-5,TRBJ1-2,once,TRBD1,TGTGCCAGCAGGAGACAGGGGGGGAAACTCTATGGCTACACCTTC,CASRRQGGKLYGYTF
TRBV27,TRBJ2-1,.,TRBD2,TGTGCCAGCAGTTGGACTAGCGTCAATGAGCAGTTCTTC,CASSWTSVNEQFF
TRBV29-1,TRBJ2-3,.,TRBD1,TGCAGCGCCGGACAGGGCGCTGATACGCAGTATTTT,CSAGQGADTQYF
TRBV2,TRBJ1-1,.,TRBD1,TGTGCCAGCAGTGCCCATGGGACAGGGAGTACTGAAGCTTTCTTT,CASSAHGTGSTEAFF
TRBV7-2,TRBJ2-7,.,TRBD1,TGTGCCAGCAGCTTAAGACAGGGTTCGGGCGAGCAGTACTTC,CASSLRQGSGEQYF
TRBV29-1,TRBJ2-1,.,TRBD2,TGCAGCGGCACGGCTAGCGGGAGGTATAATGAGCAGTTCTTC,CSGTASGRYNEQFF
TRBV6-5,TRBJ2-7,.,.,TGTGCCAGCGGCTACCCCGGACGGACTTACGAGCAGTACTTC,CASGYPGRTYEQYF
TRBV6-5,TRBJ2-1,.,TRBD2,TGTGCCAGCAATCGAGCGGGAGGAATCTTGGATGAGCAGTTCTTC,CASNRAGGILDEQFF
TRBV19,TRBJ1-5,few,.,TGTGCCAGTAGTATAGTCGGGGGGCAGCCCCAGCATTTT,CASSIVGGQPQHF
TRBV5-1,TRBJ2-2,.,TRBD2,TGCGCCAGCAGCTCCAGACTAGCCAGGAACACCGGGGAGCTGTTTTTT,CASSSRLARNTGELFF
TRBV7-2,TRBJ1-1,.,.,TGTGCCAGCAGCTTAGGTTGGGCAGGGGACGCTTTCTTT,CASSLGWAGDAFF
TRBV9,TRBJ1-4,.,.,TGTGCCAGCAGCGTCGGACAGAAGGATGAAAAACTGTTTTTT,CASSVGQKDEKLFF
TRBV7-2,TRBJ2-2,.,.,TGTGCCAGCAGCTTATCAAACACCGGGGAGCTGTTTTTT,CASSLSNTGELFF
TRBV4-1,TRBJ2-7,.,TRBD2,TGCGCCAGCAGCCTACCCTCCATCCTAGCGGGGGACACCTACGAGCAGTACTTC,CASSLPSILAGDTYEQYF
TRBV9,TRBJ1-3,.,.,TGTGCCAGCAGCCTGGGGGGGTCTGGGGCTGGAAACACCATATATTTT,CASSLGGSGAGNTIYF
TRBV19,TRBJ2-3,.,TRBD1,TGTGCCAGTAGTATAAGACAGGGGGCGGCAGATACGCAGTATTTT,CASSIRQGAADTQYF
TRBV28,TRBJ1-5,.,.,TGTGCCAGCAGTTCAGTAAATAGCAATCAGCCCCAGCATTTT,CASSSVNSNQPQHF
TRBV11-2,TRBJ2-2,.,.,TGTGCCAGCAGCCCCCTCGCCGGGGAGCTGTTTTTT,CASSPLAGELFF
TRBV11-2,TRBJ1-2,few,.,TGTGCCAGCAGCGCCGACTTCTATGGCTACACCTTC,CASSADFYGYTF
TRBV6-5,TRBJ1-5,once,.,TGTGCCAGCAGTCCGGCGGGGCAGTACAATCAGCCCCAGCATTTT,CASSPAGQYNQPQHF
TRBV9,TRBJ2-5,.,.,TGTGCCAGCAGCGTAGCGGGAGCAGAGACCCAGTACTTC,CASSVAGAETQYF
TRBV7-2,TRBJ1-5,.,.,TGTGCCAGCAGCCAGGGTTCGGGGCCCCAGCATTTT,CASSQGSGPQHF
TRBV18,TRBJ1-2,.,.,TGTGCCAGCTCACCCTTAGGGGAGGGGCATGGCTACACCTTC,CASSPLGEGHGYTF
TRBV5-4,TRBJ2-7,.,TRBD1,TGTGCCAGCAGCTTGGTTCCCGGGACAGGGATCGAGCAGTACTTC,CASSLVPGTGIEQYF
TRBV14,TRBJ2-5,once,.,TGTGCCAGCAGCCAAGATCCCACTCCGAGAAAGTACTTC,CASSQDPTPRKYF
TRBV27,TRBJ2-1,.,.,TGTGCCAGCACCCAGGGTGCGAGCTCCTACAATGAGCAGTTCTTC,CASTQGASSYNEQFF
TRBV28,TRBJ1-3,.,.,TGTGCCAGCAGTTGGGGGGGTTCTGGAAACACCATATATTTT,CASSWGGSGNTIYF
TRBV4-3,TRBJ2-1,.,TRBD2,TGCGCCAGCAGCCAAGATGGCCCCCGACTAGCGGACCCTTACAATGAGCAGTTCTTC,CASSQDGPRLADPYNEQFF
TRBV5-8,TRBJ1-2,few,TRBD1,TGTGCCAGCAGCCAGACTGGGACAGCGCCATACCGCTATGGCTACACCTTC,CASSQTGTAPYRYGYTF
TRBV29-1,TRBJ1-1,once,TRBD1,TGCAGCGTTGGGGACAGGAGGGGGAACACTGAAGCTTTCTTT,CSVGDRRGNTEAFF
TRBV9,TRBJ1-6,.,.,TGTGCCAGCAGCACCCGGGTAGATAATTCACCCCTCCACTTT,CASSTRVDNSPLHF
TRBV6-2/TRBV6-3,TRBJ2-5,few,.,TGTGCCAGCAGTCTCAGGGAGACCCAGTACTTC,CASSLRETQYF
TRBV6-1,TRBJ1-6,.,.,TGTGCCAGCAGTGGCGGACAGTTTAGCTCCTATAATTCACCCCTCCACTTT,CASSGGQFSSYNSPLHF
TRBV6-5,TRBJ1-1,.,.,TGTGCCAGCATGCCGGGTCCTGCTAACACTGAAGCTTTCTTT,CASMPGPANTEAFF
TRBV3-1/TRBV3-2,TRBJ2-2,.,.,TGTGCCAGCAGCCAAGATCGCTTCGGTGGGCCCGAAAGTGACACCGGGGAGCTGTTTTTT,CASSQDRFGGPESDTGELFF
TRBV28,TRBJ2-7,.,.,TGTGCCAGCAGTTCCGACCTTCGGCATTCTGAGGGCGAGCAGTACTTC,CASSSDLRHSEGEQYF
TRBV12-3/TRBV12-4,TRBJ2-7,.,.,TGTGCCAGCACCACGGAGGGACGCCACGAGCAGTACTTC,CASTTEGRHEQYF
TRBV7-3,TRBJ2-3,.,TRBD2,TGTGCCAGCAGCTTGGGACTAGCGGGAGACGGAGATACGCAGTATTTT,CASSLGLAGDGDTQYF
TRBV6-5,TRBJ2-1,.,.,TGTGCCAGCAGCAGGGGTCCAGGCAATGAGCAGTTCTTC,CASSRGPGNEQFF
TRBV25-1,TRBJ2-2,.,TRBD1,TGTGCCAGCACTAGGACAGGTCCCGGGGAGCTGTTTTTT,CASTRTGPGELFF
TRBV30,TRBJ2-5,.,TRBD1,TGTGCCTGGAGCTACAGGGGGCTACGGGAGACCCAGTACTTC,CAWSYRGLRETQYF
TRBV28,TRBJ2-7,.,TRBD2,TGTGCCAGCAGGGCTAGCGGTCCCTACGAGCAGTACTTC,CASRASGPYEQYF
TRBV19,TRBJ1-5,.,.,TGTGCCAGTAGTCGGACCGGGGTGGGCAATCAGCCCCAGCATTTT,CASSRTGVGNQPQHF
TRBV24-1,TRBJ2-1,once,TRBD2,TGTGCCACTTCCGGGACTAGCGGGAGTAGTTCTGTGGATGAGCAGTTCTTC,CATSGTSGSSSVDEQFF
TRBV11-2,TRBJ2-1,.,.,TGTGCCAGCAGCTTAGGTCTATTAAGGGGGGGCCGGTACAATGAGCAGTTCTTC,CASSLGLLRGGRYNEQFF
TRBV7-9,TRBJ1-1,.,.,TGTGCCAGCAGCTCCGCTACCGGGACACGAACTGAAGCTTTCTTT,CASSSATGTRTEAFF
TRBV10-3,TRBJ2-4,.,.,TGTGCCATCAGTGGGACCCTCAGCGGCATTCAGTACTTC,CAISGTLSGIQYF
TRBV2,TRBJ2-3,.,TRBD2,TGTGCCAGCAGTGGCCTAGCGGGGGGTAGCACAGATACGCAGTATTTT,CASSGLAGGSTDTQYF